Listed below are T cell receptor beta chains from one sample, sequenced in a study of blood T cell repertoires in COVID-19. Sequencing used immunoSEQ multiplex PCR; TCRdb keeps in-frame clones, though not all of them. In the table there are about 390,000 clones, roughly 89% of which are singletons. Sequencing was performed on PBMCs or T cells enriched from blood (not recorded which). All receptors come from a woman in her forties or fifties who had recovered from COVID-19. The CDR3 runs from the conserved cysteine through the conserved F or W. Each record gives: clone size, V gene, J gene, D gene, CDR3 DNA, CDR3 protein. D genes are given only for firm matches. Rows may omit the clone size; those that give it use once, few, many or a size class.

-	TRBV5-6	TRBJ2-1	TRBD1	TGTGCCAGCAACCCCCCCCCAGGGGGTGAGCAGTTCTTC	CASNPPPGGEQFF
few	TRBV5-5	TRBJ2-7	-	TGTGCCAGCAGTTTGGTAGGGGCGCGCTACGAGCAGTACTTC	CASSLVGARYEQYF
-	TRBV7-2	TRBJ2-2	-	TGTGCCAGCAGCCCTGCTCCTTTCGGGACCGGGGAGCTGTTTTTT	CASSPAPFGTGELFF
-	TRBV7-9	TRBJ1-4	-	TGTGCCAGCAGCTTAGGACAGGTTGAATCAGAAAAACTGTTTTTT	CASSLGQVESEKLFF
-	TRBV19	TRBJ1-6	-	TGTGCCAGTAGGAATCAGGTCTCCTATAATTCACCCCTCCACTTT	CASRNQVSYNSPLHF
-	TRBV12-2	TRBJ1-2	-	TGTGCAAGTCGCTTAGCGACAGGCACGTATGGCTACACCTTC	CASRLATGTYGYTF
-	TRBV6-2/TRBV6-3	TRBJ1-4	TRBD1	TGTGCCAGCAGCGACAGGGCGGACTTCGGGGAACTGTTTTTT	CASSDRADFGELFF
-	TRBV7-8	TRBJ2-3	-	TGTGCCAGCACCTGGACTCCTCCCCCCGGTACGCAGTATTTT	CASTWTPPPGTQYF
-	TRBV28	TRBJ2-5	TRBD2	TGTGCCAGCAGCCCTAGCGGGGGGGCGGAGACCCAGTACTTC	CASSPSGGAETQYF
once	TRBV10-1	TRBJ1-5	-	TGCGCCAGCAGTGAGGGTCAGTTGGTTGATCAGCCCCAGCATTTT	CASSEGQLVDQPQHF
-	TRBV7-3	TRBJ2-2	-	TGTGCCAGCAGCCCAGTTGAAGCGAACACCGGGGAGCTGTTTTTT	CASSPVEANTGELFF
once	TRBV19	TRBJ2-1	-	TGTGCCAGTAGTATCGGCGGGGTAAACAATGAGCAGTTCTTC	CASSIGGVNNEQFF
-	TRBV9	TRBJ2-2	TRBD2	TGTGCCAGCAGCGTAGCGGCGGGGGCGAACACCGGGGAGCTGTTTTTT	CASSVAAGANTGELFF
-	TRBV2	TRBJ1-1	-	TGTGCCAGCAGTGAAATGGGCCTGAACACTGAAGCTTTCTTT	CASSEMGLNTEAFF
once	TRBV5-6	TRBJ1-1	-	TGTGCCAGCAGCTTTGGGGCCCCGAACTCCTTGAACACTGAAGCTTTCTTT	CASSFGAPNSLNTEAFF
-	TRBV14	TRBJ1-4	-	TGTGCCAGCAGCCCTGGTGCCAGTCATAATGAAAAACTGTTTTTT	CASSPGASHNEKLFF
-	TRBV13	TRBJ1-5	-	TGTGCCAGCAGTATAGGGGCCCTGGGAAGAAATCAGCCCCAGCATTTT	CASSIGALGRNQPQHF
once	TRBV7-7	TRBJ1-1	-	TGTGCTAGCAGCCCGGTAACGGGTGCGGGTCGGACTGAAGCTTTCTTT	CASSPVTGAGRTEAFF
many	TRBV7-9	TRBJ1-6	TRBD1	TGTGCCAGCAGTTTAAACAGGGGGCCATCTTCACCCCTCCACTTT	CASSLNRGPSSPLHF
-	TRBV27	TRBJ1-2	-	TGTGCCAGCAGTCCGGGGAGAGGGAGCTATGGCTACACCTTC	CASSPGRGSYGYTF
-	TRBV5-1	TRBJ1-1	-	TGCGCCAGCAGCTTGGACAGGTACACTGAAGCTTTCTTT	CASSLDRYTEAFF
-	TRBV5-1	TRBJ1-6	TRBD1	TGCGCCAGCAGCCAGGGACAGCCCACCTATAATTCACCCCTCCACTTT	CASSQGQPTYNSPLHF
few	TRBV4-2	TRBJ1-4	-	TGTGCCAGCAGCCAAGAGTTGCGAGCGGAAAAACTGTTTTTT	CASSQELRAEKLFF